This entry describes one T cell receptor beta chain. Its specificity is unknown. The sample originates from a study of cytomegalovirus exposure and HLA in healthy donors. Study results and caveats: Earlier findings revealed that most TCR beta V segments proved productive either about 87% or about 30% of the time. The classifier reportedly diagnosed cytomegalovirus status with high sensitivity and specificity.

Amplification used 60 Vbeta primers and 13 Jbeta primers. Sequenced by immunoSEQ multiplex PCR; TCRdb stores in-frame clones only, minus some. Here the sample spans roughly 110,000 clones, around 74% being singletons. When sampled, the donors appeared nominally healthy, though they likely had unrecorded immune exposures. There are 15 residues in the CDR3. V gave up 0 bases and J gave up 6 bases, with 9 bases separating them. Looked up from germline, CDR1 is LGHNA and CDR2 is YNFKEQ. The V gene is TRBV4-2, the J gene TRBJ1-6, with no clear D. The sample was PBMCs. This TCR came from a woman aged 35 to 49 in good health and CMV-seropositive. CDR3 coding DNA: TGTGCCAGCAGCCAAGAGGGAGGGCTTAATTCACCCCTCCACTTT. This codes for CASSQEGGLNSPLHF.